The 26 T cell receptor beta chains listed next were all sequenced from one sample in a study of shared clonotypes between healthy human individuals. TCRdb keeps only in-frame clones here, not all; method: immunoSEQ multiplex PCR. The sample has roughly 1,500,000 clones; around 98.5% are singletons. Sample: naive CD4+ T cells sorted from blood. Documented subset: CD45RA+ positively selected. These receptors came from a young man in good health.

To note about this clone: Given a much more abundant clone one base away, this may be a read error. The J gene is TRBJ2-5, the V gene TRBV10-2, with D hard to call. The ends were cut back, 6 bases at V and 1 base at J, with 3 bases in the middle. The germline V gene encodes CDR1 WSHSY and CDR2 SAAADI. The CDR3 sequence is 11 residues long. The CDR3: CASSLQETQYF. The CDR3 coding sequence is TGCGCCAGCAGCCTCCAAGAGACCCAGTACTTC.

The chain joins TRBV5-1 to TRBJ2-5; D not resolved. This CDR3 has 12 amino acids. Trimming removed 4 bases from V and 4 bases from J, with 8 bases in between. Germline V gives CDR1 SGHRS, CDR2 YFSETQ. CDR3 residues: CASSDPPETQYF. The CDR3 coding sequence is TGCGCCAGCAGCGACCCTCCAGAGACCCAGTACTTC.

The chain combines TRBV25-1 with TRBJ1-4; D is perhaps TRBD1 (5 bases). The V end was cut by 7 bases, the J end by 4 bases, with 16 bases between. The CDR3 extends over 15 amino acids. The germline CDR1 and CDR2 sequences are MGHDK and SYGVNS. The CDR3 bases are TGTGCCAGCACCCTCCCGGGGCCAGATAATGAAAAACTGTTTTTT. It codes for CASTLPGPDNEKLFF.

Only one count was recorded for this clone. The chain links TRBV30 to TRBJ2-1, with 7 bases matching TRBD1. This CDR3 has 14 amino acids. The V gene end was trimmed by 5 bases and the J gene end by 6 bases; junction bases not matched to a gene: 10. Germline CDR1 GTSNPN, CDR2 SVGIG (reference sequence). The CDR3 reads CAWDPGTVINEQFF. CDR3 DNA: TGTGCCTGGGACCCCGGGACAGTTATCAATGAGCAGTTCTTC.

The CDR3 loop is CASSHYTEAFF. The CDR3 nucleotides are TGTGCCAGCTCCCATTACACTGAAGCTTTCTTT. J is TRBJ1-1 and V is TRBV28; no firm D call. Between the trimmed V and J ends, which lost 8 bases and 3 bases, there was a span of 7 bases. This CDR3 has 11 residues. Germline loops: CDR1 MDHEN, CDR2 SYDVKM.

Points on this clone: Other DNA sequences from this sample encode an identical CDR3 as well. This sequence joins TRBV25-1 and TRBJ2-3, with 7 bases fitting TRBD2. The ends lost 4 bases at V and 1 base at J; junction bases unmatched: 2. The CDR3 covers 14 residues. CDR1 and CDR2 (germline): MGHDK, SYGVNS. CDR3 sequence: CASSVLAGTDTQYF. Here the CDR3 DNA reads TGTGCCAGCAGTGTTCTAGCGGGCACAGATACGCAGTATTTT.

The CDR3 nucleotides are TGTGCCAGCAGTGAGGAGCCGTATAGCAATCAGCCCCAGCATTTT. This sequence encodes CASSEEPYSNQPQHF. The V call is TRBV6-1, the J call TRBJ1-5; D not resolved. V was shortened by 3 bases and J by 0 bases, with 9 bases between the two germline ends. Germline CDR1 is MNHNS and CDR2 is SASEGT. The CDR3 runs to 15 residues.

This chain uses TRBV9 with TRBJ1-4, with 7 bases identical to TRBD1. The V gene's germline CDR1 is SGDLS and CDR2 YYNGEE. After removal of 5 bases from V and 2 bases from J, the junction contained 3 bases not matched to a gene. The CDR3 length is 14 residues. The CDR3: CASSEQGTNEKLFF. The DNA of the CDR3 is TGTGCCAGCAGTGAACAGGGGACTAATGAAAAACTGTTTTTT.

As DNA, the CDR3 is TGCAGCGAACGGAGGTCGAACACTGAAGCTTTCTTT. The encoded protein is CSERRSNTEAFF. This chain connects TRBV29-1 to TRBJ1-1, with D unresolved. CDR1 and CDR2 (germline): SQVTM, ANQGSEA. The CDR3 loop spans 12 amino acids. The V end lost 7 bases, the J end lost 1 base, and 10 bases lay between the germline ends. Full variable domain (outside the CDR3, taken from reference TRBV29-1 and TRBJ1-1): SAVISQKPSRDICQRGTSLTIQCQVDSQVTMMFWYRQQPGQSLTLIATANQGSEATYESGFVIDKFPISRPNLTFSTLTVSNMSPEDSSIYLCSERRSNTEAFFGQGTRLTVV.

The count of this clone is one. The rearrangement links TRBV7-2 to TRBJ2-1; D remains unclear. Deletions cut 5 bases from V and 5 bases from J, with 16 bases between. Germline V gene sequence: CDR1 SGHTA, CDR2 FQGNSA. The CDR3 runs to 15 residues. The CDR3 is CASSLRLRPHNEQFF. The CDR3 DNA follows: TGTGCCAGCAGCCTCCGCCTCCGCCCCCACAATGAGCAGTTCTTC.

V and J are TRBV6-5 and TRBJ1-4; D is ambiguous. From germline, CDR1 is MNHEY and CDR2 SVGAGI. V was clipped by 5 bases and J by 2 bases, with 9 bases between them. The CDR3 sequence is 14 residues long. The CDR3 region has the DNA TGTGCCAGCAGTAAACTTGGGACTAATGAAAAACTGTTTTTT. Protein sequence: CASSKLGTNEKLFF.

The rearrangement uses TRBV18 and TRBJ1-2; TRBD1 might be the D (6 bases). Germline CDR1 is KGHSH and CDR2 is LQKENI. The ends were cut back, 3 bases at V and 6 bases at J, with 17 bases in the middle. The CDR3 length is 15 residues. CDR3 DNA sequence: TGTGCCAGCTCACCGAGGCAACAGGGAAGAAATGGCTACACCTTC. Amino acid sequence: CASSPRQQGRNGYTF.

This clone has just one count. The V call is TRBV28, the J call TRBJ2-4; 11 nucleotides match TRBD2. This CDR3 contains 20 residues. Germline assignment: CDR1 MDHEN and CDR2 SYDVKM. The trim removed 8 bases at V and 7 bases at J, leaving 25 bases unmatched. CDR3 in DNA: TGTGCCAGCCCCCCCCCGGGGTTTAGCGGGAGGGCCGTTATTGATAACATTCAGTACTTC. Its translation: CASPPPGFSGRAVIDNIQYF.

Concerning this clone itself: Other DNA sequences within the sample encode an identical CDR3. This chain uses TRBV2 with TRBJ2-1; 10 nucleotides align to TRBD1. The CDR3 has 14 amino acids. J lost 2 bases, V lost 6 bases, and 1 base had no gene match. Germline lookup yields CDR1 SNHLY and CDR2 FYNNEI. The CDR3 bases are TGTGCCAGCAGCGGACAGGGGGCCTACAATGAGCAGTTCTTC. Translating gives CASSGQGAYNEQFF. Using reference TRBV2 and TRBJ2-1 for the parts outside the CDR3, the full variable domain is EPEVTQTPSHQVTQMGQEVILRCVPISNHLYFYWYRQILGQKVEFLVSFYNNEISEKSEIFDDQFSVERPDGSNFTLKIRSTKLEDSAMYFCASSGQGAYNEQFFGPGTRLTVL.

This clone came up once. The chain combines TRBV18 with TRBJ2-2; the match to TRBD1 covers 7 bases. CDR1 KGHSH and CDR2 LQKENI come from the germline V gene. J was trimmed by 4 bases and V by 4 bases; bases with no gene match: 6. This CDR3 is 15 amino acids long. CDR3 nucleotide sequence: TGTGCCAGCTCACGGGACAGCATAACCACCGGGGAGCTGTTTTTT. This codes for CASSRDSITTGELFF. Drawing the rest from reference TRBV18 and TRBJ2-2, the complete variable domain is NAGVMQNPRHLVRRRGQEARLRCSPMKGHSHVYWYRQLPEEGLKFMVYLQKENIIDESGMPKERFSAEFPKEGPSILRIQQVVRGDSAAYFCASSRDSITTGELFFGEGSRLTVL.

V gene TRBV2 combines with J gene TRBJ2-1, with D possibly TRBD2 on 5 matching bases. Germline V CDR1 and CDR2: SNHLY, FYNNEI. This CDR3 comprises 13 residues. V lost 8 bases and J lost 10, with 18 bases in between. The CDR3 region is CASVSDLGMEQFF. DNA for the CDR3: TGTGCCAGCGTCTCGGACTTGGGGATGGAGCAGTTCTTC.

The chain employs TRBV28 and TRBJ2-1, with TRBD2 matching 11 bases. The V gene's germline CDR1 is MDHEN and CDR2 SYDVKM. Unmatched junction bases numbered 12, after V lost 2 bases and J lost 9 bases. The CDR3 runs to 17 residues. CDR3 residues: CASSLSGEASGRSEQFF. DNA for the CDR3: TGTGCCAGCAGTTTAAGCGGAGAGGCTAGCGGGAGGAGTGAGCAGTTCTTC.

The chain uses TRBV27 and TRBJ2-2, with 8 positions matching TRBD2. This CDR3 has 15 residues. V shed 2 bases and J 5 bases; nucleotides not matched to a gene: 4. Germline values: CDR1 MNHEY, CDR2 SMNVEV (reference sequence). The CDR3 here is CASSLLAGSTGELFF. The CDR3 DNA sequence: TGTGCCAGCAGTTTACTAGCGGGTTCTACCGGGGAGCTGTTTTTT.

The rearrangement joins TRBV4-2 to TRBJ2-5, with 10 bases matching TRBD1. This CDR3 comprises 16 residues. Losses at the gene ends were 4 bases for V and 2 bases for J; bases not matched to a gene: 7. The V gene's germline CDR1 is LGHNA and CDR2 YNFKEQ. The CDR3 DNA reads TGTGCCAGCAGCCCAGACAGGGGGCTTCATCAAGAGACCCAGTACTTC. As protein: CASSPDRGLHQETQYF.

The rearrangement links TRBV7-9 to TRBJ2-7; D may be TRBD2 (5 bases). Germline lookup yields CDR1 SEHNR and CDR2 FQNEAQ (reference sequence). The V gene lost 0 bases and the J gene lost 5 bases, with 17 bases spanning the gap. The CDR3 length is 16 residues. Here the CDR3 reads CASSLAIGSGWHEQYF. The DNA for the CDR3 is TGTGCCAGCAGCTTAGCCATCGGGTCGGGGTGGCACGAGCAGTACTTC.

The chain recombines TRBV11-2 with TRBJ2-7; D is possibly TRBD1 or TRBD2 (5 bases each). V shed 6 bases and J shed 7 bases, with 22 bases lying between them. Germline V gives CDR1 SGHAT, CDR2 FQNNGV. The CDR3 loop spans 15 amino acids. CDR3 DNA sequence: TGTGCCAGCAGTTATTACCGGGACCCACTAGGGGAGCAGTACTTC. Protein sequence: CASSYYRDPLGEQYF.

This sequence joins TRBV4-3 and TRBJ2-1; D gene ambiguous. The CDR3 is 16 amino acids. The germline V gene encodes CDR1 LGHNA and CDR2 YSLEER. The V gene lost 0 bases and the J gene lost 7 bases, with 16 bases spanning the gap. CDR3 coding DNA: TGCGCCAGCAGCCAAGATGGTTCTCGGGTTAATAATGAGCAGTTCTTC. Its translation is CASSQDGSRVNNEQFF.

This chain uses TRBV28 with TRBJ2-1; TRBD2 matches 8 bases. Germline V gene sequence: CDR1 MDHEN, CDR2 SYDVKM. Trimming cost V 8 bases and J 8 bases; bases outside gene matches: 14. The CDR3 loop spans 15 amino acids. The CDR3 loop is CASEFKASGSYEQFF. CDR3 DNA: TGTGCCAGCGAGTTTAAAGCCAGCGGGAGCTATGAGCAGTTCTTC.

V gene TRBV25-1 combines with J gene TRBJ1-5; no clear D. The CDR3 loop spans 13 amino acids. V was clipped by 3 bases and J by 6 bases, with 9 bases between them. CDR1 is MGHDK, CDR2 SYGVNS, per germline. CDR3 sequence (DNA): TGTGCCAGCAGTGACAGGTTGGGTCAGCCCCAGCATTTT. Residues: CASSDRLGQPQHF.

The chain joins TRBV2 to TRBJ1-5, with 8 bases fitting TRBD1. V dropped 7 bases and J dropped 0; count of bases not matched to a gene: 5. The CDR3 has 15 residues. Per germline, CDR1 SNHLY and CDR2 FYNNEI. The DNA of the CDR3 is TGTGCCAGCACCCAGGACAGGGATAGCAATCAGCCCCAGCATTTT. Its protein is CASTQDRDSNQPQHF.

The V and J genes are TRBV10-3 and TRBJ2-1; 9 bases agree with TRBD2. Trimming removed 6 bases from V and 1 base from J; junction bases left unmatched: 4. This CDR3 comprises 15 residues. Per germline, CDR1 ENHRY and CDR2 SYGVKD. CDR3 nucleotide sequence: TGTGCCATCAGGGGAGCGGGAGGTTCCTACAATGAGCAGTTCTTC. Its translation is CAIRGAGGSYNEQFF.